Listed below are T cell receptor beta chains from one sample, sequenced in a study of blood T cell repertoires in COVID-19. The data were produced by immunoSEQ multiplex PCR, yet TCRdb's version contains in-frame clones alone and is incomplete. The repertoire includes over 150,000 clones, 70% to 90% of them detected once, and over 7.5% sits in the top ten. Sequencing input: peripheral blood. Receptors originate from a man aged 45-65 years with active or convalescent COVID-19. CDR3s include the opening cysteine and the closing phenylalanine or tryptophan.

CASSNLGGSEQYF	TRBV6-5
CASSKGQRNQPQHF	TRBV28
CASSPSQGTEQFF	TRBV14
CASSNLAGRQPQHF	TRBV19
CAISGDISDTQYF	TRBV10-3
CASSPPGTGMNTEAFF	TRBV5-1
CASSRRSDSTYGYTF	TRBV7-9
CASSPYRDEQFF	TRBV18
CASRLTGVYEQYF	TRBV6-5
CASSVQSGSEQETQYF	TRBV7-2
CASSSLRYEQYF	TRBV6-2/TRBV6-3
CASSFGQNYGYTF	TRBV28
CASSHGTDQPQHF	TRBV11-2